Shown below are 3 T cell receptor beta chains from a single sample sequenced in a study of control samples from healthy donors and cancer patients. Sequencing was performed with immunoSEQ multiplex PCR; in TCRdb, only in-frame clones are kept and a portion is missing. The data hold 150,000 to 200,000 clones, with roughly 88% observed a single time. Specimen: blood. The receptor source for this set is a woman in her twenties or thirties in good health.

The chain employs TRBV5-4 and TRBJ2-5; 7 nucleotides align to TRBD2. V shed 0 bases, J shed 4 bases, and the junction held 3 bases outside the gene matches. The CDR3 has 14 amino acids. The germline V gene has CDR1 SGHNT and CDR2 YYREEE (reference sequence). In DNA form, the CDR3 reads TGTGCCAGCAGCTTGGATCTAGCGGTAGAGACCCAGTACTTC. Amino acids: CASSLDLAVETQYF.

This sequence joins TRBV5-6 and TRBJ1-2; 7 bases match TRBD1. CDR1 and CDR2 (germline): SGHDT, YYEEEE. Trimming took 4 bases from V and 5 from J; bases not matched to a gene: 5. This CDR3 has 13 residues. CDR3: CASSSGQVYGYTF. As DNA, the CDR3 is TGTGCCAGCAGCAGCGGACAGGTTTATGGCTACACCTTC.

This chain links TRBV19 with TRBJ1-1; D ambiguous. From germline, CDR1 is LNHDA and CDR2 SQIVND (reference sequence). Trimming removed 3 bases from V and 0 bases from J, with 11 bases in between. The CDR3 consists of 15 residues. For the CDR3, the DNA is TGTGCCAGTAGTATCCAGACATCCATGAACACTGAAGCTTTCTTT. This encodes CASSIQTSMNTEAFF.